This T cell receptor (beta chain) was found in a study of blood T cells in healthy people across ages. Findings of the study overall: Per million T cells, TCR beta diversity dropped about linearly as age rose. The authors considered diversity estimates from one million T cells to be underestimates.

A second PCR of roughly 7 to 11 cycles used a sample-barcoded 5' primer and a J-beta primer mix. TCRdb itself ran the 5' RACE reads through MiXCR, one entry per CDR3 protein. The repertoire consists of over 1,500,000 distinct CDR3 sequences, with around 48% occurring once and the leading ten covering roughly 2%. Details on this clonotype: Its antigen remains unidentified.

Peripheral blood was drawn, approximately 9.5 milliliters per donor. The sequenced sample consisted of blood. This TCR derives from a woman in her thirties or forties in good health.

The CDR3 here is CASSRGAGEGEKLFF. The CDR3 DNA follows: TGTGCCAGCAGCCGGGGAGCAGGGGAAGGCGAAAAACTGTTTTTT. The chain links TRBV13 to TRBJ1-4; TRBD1 might be the D (6 bases). This CDR3 spans 15 amino acids. The germline V gene has CDR1 PRHDT and CDR2 FYEKMQ (reference sequence). V was cut by 5 bases and J by 8 bases, with 18 bases left in between.